The 20 T cell receptor beta chains below were found in one sample sequenced in a study of blood T cell repertoires in COVID-19 (dated by TCRdb to 2018 to 2020). To prepare the library, the immunoSEQ multiplex PCR assay was applied. The clones in this table, taken by TCRdb from immuneACCESS, are in-frame only. Not every clone is retained; where verified, under half of the shortfall comes from an unresolved V gene, and the cause of the rest is unknown. The sample yields 130,000 to 150,000 clones; approximately 80% were counted once. The biggest ten clones account for over 7.5% of the sample. The specimen sequenced was peripheral blood. These receptors came from a woman of 80 years or more in a cohort sampled during active or convalescent COVID-19.

The chain carries TRBV28 and TRBJ2-7; 8 bases agree with TRBD1. The CDR3 is made up of 15 amino acids. Trimming cost V 9 bases and J 3 bases; bases outside gene matches: 13. Germline loops: CDR1 MDHEN, CDR2 SYDVKM. CDR3 coding DNA: TGTGCCAGTTATGTCAGGGGGCCCCAAAACTACGAGCAGTACGTC. It specifies CASYVRGPQNYEQYV.

V gene TRBV28 combines with J gene TRBJ2-1; 10 bases are a match to TRBD1. The CDR3 is 14 residues long. Germline V CDR1 and CDR2: MDHEN, SYDVKM. V lost 5 bases, J lost 5 bases, and 3 bases stayed unmatched. CDR3: CASSPGTGDNEQFF. CDR3 sequence (DNA): TGTGCCAGCAGTCCCGGGACAGGGGACAATGAGCAGTTCTTC. The complete variable domain, with remaining parts taken from reference TRBV28 and TRBJ2-1, reads DVKVTQSSRYLVKRTGEKVFLECVQDMDHENMFWYRQDPGLGLRLIYFSYDVKMKEKGDIPEGYSVSREKKERFSLILESASTNQTSMYLCASSPGTGDNEQFFGPGTRLTVL.

Notes on this clone: One end of the junction varies from germline; a read error may be responsible. V and J are TRBV5-5 and TRBJ1-2; 7 nucleotides agree with TRBD1. CDR1 is SGHKS and CDR2 is YYEKEE in the germline V gene (reference sequence). The CDR3 sequence is 14 residues long. The CDR3 loop is CANSDLQGYYGYTF. CDR3 coding DNA: TGTGCCAACAGCGACTTACAGGGGTACTATGGCTACACCTTC.

This sequence joins TRBV28 and TRBJ1-5; possibly TRBD1 for D (6 bases). The CDR3 has 16 amino acids. Between the trimmed V and J ends, which lost 2 bases and 5 bases, there was a span of 16 bases. In germline, CDR1 is MDHEN, CDR2 SYDVKM. The CDR3 region is CASSLQEQGFDQPQHF. The CDR3 DNA sequence: TGTGCCAGCAGTTTACAAGAACAGGGTTTCGATCAGCCCCAGCATTTT.

This clone has just a few counts. V usage is TRBV6-5 and J usage is TRBJ2-2, with D possibly being TRBD1 (6 bases). The CDR3 totals 13 residues. Trimming left V 6 bases short and J 4 bases short, with 9 bases between. The germline V gene encodes CDR1 MNHEY and CDR2 SVGAGI. This CDR3 reads CASSTGFTGELFF. CDR3 coding DNA: TGTGCCAGCAGCACAGGGTTCACCGGGGAGCTGTTTTTT.

J is TRBJ2-7 and V is TRBV5-4, with D possibly matching TRBD1 (5 bases). The V gene lost 4 bases and the J gene lost 6 bases, with 11 bases spanning the gap. In germline, CDR1 is SGHNT, CDR2 YYREEE (reference sequence). The CDR3 has 12 amino acids. The CDR3, as DNA: TGTGCCAGCAGCAGAGACAGCTCCGAGCAGTACTTC. This gives the protein CASSRDSSEQYF.

V usage is TRBV4-2 and J usage is TRBJ1-2; no clear D. CDR1 is LGHNA, CDR2 YNFKEQ, per germline. V shed 1 base and J shed 4 bases, with 10 bases lying between them. The CDR3 totals 14 residues. The CDR3: CASSQVAGVYGYTF. The CDR3 DNA is TGTGCCAGCAGCCAAGTTGCAGGCGTCTATGGCTACACCTTC.

The chain uses TRBV29-1 and TRBJ1-1; 7 bases map to TRBD1. Looked up from germline, CDR1 is SQVTM and CDR2 is ANQGSEA. After removal of 4 bases from V and 1 base from J, the junction contained 12 bases not matched to a gene. The CDR3 runs to 16 residues. The CDR3 region has the DNA TGCAGCGTTGGAGGGTGGACAGGTGGGACGAACACTGAAGCTTTCTTT. Translation gives CSVGGWTGGTNTEAFF.

V usage is TRBV5-4 and J usage is TRBJ2-1, with 8 bases matching TRBD2. With V trimmed by 2 bases and J by 4 bases, 2 bases remained unmatched. Germline CDR1 SGHNT, CDR2 YYREEE (reference sequence). This CDR3 region has 14 residues. The CDR3 nucleotides read TGTGCCAGCAGCTTCGGGGGGGAATACAATGAGCAGTTCTTC. Translated: CASSFGGEYNEQFF.

This chain joins TRBV5-1 and TRBJ1-2; D is perhaps TRBD1 (5 bases). The CDR3 runs to 14 residues. Germline V gives CDR1 SGHRS, CDR2 YFSETQ. V lost 0 bases and J lost 4, with 10 bases in between. CDR3 coding DNA: TGCGCCAGCAGCTTGGGACAGCTATTCTATGGCTACACCTTC. Its protein is CASSLGQLFYGYTF.

The chain is built from TRBV7-2 and TRBJ1-2; possibly TRBD1 for D (6 bases). Germline assignment: CDR1 SGHTA and CDR2 FQGNSA. The CDR3 is 16 residues long. V lost 1 base to trimming and J lost 0 bases, with 12 bases between them. The CDR3 DNA sequence: TGTGCCAGCAGCTTAGTCGGGGGGGCGGCTAACTATGGCTACACCTTC. This sequence encodes CASSLVGGAANYGYTF. The full variable domain, in which reference TRBV7-2 and TRBJ1-2 provide the parts outside the CDR3, is GAGVSQSPSNKVTEKGKDVELRCDPISGHTALYWYRQSLGQGLEFLIYFQGNSAPDKSGLPSDRFSAERTGGSVSTLTIQRTQQEDSAVYLCASSLVGGAANYGYTFGSGTRLTVV.

The chain combines TRBV6-5 with TRBJ1-1, with D unclear. Germline V CDR1 and CDR2: MNHEY, SVGAGI. This CDR3 contains 13 residues. The V gene lost 1 base and the J gene lost 1 base, with 4 bases spanning the gap. CDR3 bases: TGTGCCAGCAGTTACTTCGGGAACACTGAAGCTTTCTTT. Its translation is CASSYFGNTEAFF.

V is TRBV7-3 and J is TRBJ1-6, with D possibly being TRBD1 (6 bases). CDR1 is SGHTA, CDR2 FQGTGA, per germline. The CDR3 consists of 14 residues. V lost 4 bases, J lost 8 bases, and 12 bases lay in between. CDR3 in DNA: TGTGCCAGCAGCTCAGGACAGTCATATTCACCCCTCCACTTT. Amino acid sequence: CASSSGQSYSPLHF.

Concerning this clone: Other DNA sequences of this sample code for an identical CDR3. The rearrangement links TRBV7-3 to TRBJ2-1; TRBD2 matches at 11 bases. V was pared by 4 bases and J by 3 bases, with 2 bases of the junction left unmatched. The germline CDR1 and CDR2 sequences are SGHTA and FQGTGA. The CDR3 totals 15 residues. The CDR3: CASSSLAGGYNEQFF. The CDR3 bases are TGTGCCAGCAGCTCGCTAGCGGGGGGCTACAATGAGCAGTTCTTC.

J is TRBJ2-5 and V is TRBV4-1, with 11 bases lining up with TRBD2. Germline CDR1 is MGHRA and CDR2 is YSYEKL. There are 16 residues in the CDR3. The trim removed 1 base at V and 5 bases at J, leaving 6 bases unmatched. Written as DNA, the CDR3 is TGCGCCAGCAGCCAAGCGCTAGCGGGGGGTGTTGAGACCCAGTACTTC. It translates to CASSQALAGGVETQYF.

The V and J genes are TRBV5-6 and TRBJ1-2; D may be TRBD1 (5 bases). V dropped 0 bases and J dropped 3 bases, with 9 bases sitting between them. CDR1 is SGHDT and CDR2 is YYEEEE in the germline V gene. CDR3 length: 14 amino acids. The CDR3 region is CASSLAGKYYGYTF. The CDR3 DNA is TGTGCCAGCAGCTTGGCAGGGAAGTACTATGGCTACACCTTC.

This CDR3 is CASSQAPLLPLHF. The CDR3 bases are TGTGCCAGCAGCCAAGCTCCTCTCCTGCCCCTCCACTTT. This chain links TRBV3-1 (or the pseudogene TRBV3-2) with TRBJ1-6; D not certain. The CDR3 covers 13 residues. V shed 1 base and J shed 13 bases, with 11 bases lying between them. Germline V lookup: CDR1 LGHDT, CDR2 YNNKEL (reference sequence).

This sequence joins TRBV5-4 and TRBJ1-1; 9 bases map to TRBD1. Germline values: CDR1 SGHNT, CDR2 YYREEE (reference sequence). Germline trimming cut 4 bases from V and 10 bases from J; bases unmatched to any gene: 11. The CDR3 length is 14 residues. The CDR3 region has the DNA TGTGCCAGCAGCCCCGGACAGGGGAACTTGGGAGCTTTCTTT. It codes for CASSPGQGNLGAFF.

The J gene is TRBJ2-7, the V gene TRBV28; weak D call: TRBD1 (6 bases). Trimming stripped 6 bases from V and 1 base from J, with 16 bases between. Germline V lookup: CDR1 MDHEN, CDR2 SYDVKM. The CDR3 loop spans 15 amino acids. The CDR3 spells CASSSTGHPSYEQYF. Written as DNA, the CDR3 is TGTGCCAGCAGCTCTACGGGACATCCGTCCTACGAGCAGTACTTC.

The genes are TRBV5-1 and TRBJ1-3, with D tentatively TRBD1 (6 bases). Germline values: CDR1 SGHRS, CDR2 YFSETQ. This CDR3 is 16 amino acids long. The V end lost 1 base, the J end lost 3 bases, and 14 bases lay between the germline ends. CDR3 nucleotide sequence: TGCGCCAGCAGCTTGATAGGGGGGGAAGGTGGAAACACCATATATTTT. Translated, it gives CASSLIGGEGGNTIYF.